This is a list of T cell receptor beta chains from one sample in a study of OX40 agonist ivuxolimab in advanced cancers. Profiled with immunoSEQ multiplex PCR; TCRdb holds only in-frame clones, not every one. The sample holds some 44,000 clones, 75% to 90% seen once. The material was CD4+ or CD8+ T cells sorted from blood, obtained in a trial of the OX40 agonist ivuxolimab. These receptors originate from an adult with an advanced solid tumor such as melanoma, head and neck, liver or kidney cancer. Both conserved end residues are part of each CDR3. The D gene is left open where the match is weak. Clone size is not always given. Where it is, it says once, few, many or a class for expanded clones.

>NA|NA|TRBJ1-4|TRBV25-1
TGTGCCAGCAGTGAATTGGGGAGCGGGGTACGTGAAAAACTGTTTTTT
CASSELGSGVREKLFF
>NA|TRBD2|TRBJ2-3|TRBV5-1
TGCGCCAGCAGCTTAACTAGCGGGACTAGCACAGATACGCAGTATTTT
CASSLTSGTSTDTQYF
>NA|NA|TRBJ2-6|TRBV18
TGTGCCAGCTCACTTGCTAGGGCCAACGTCCTGACTTTC
CASSLARANVLTF
>few|TRBD1|TRBJ2-5|TRBV7-2
TGTGCCAGCAGCTCGGGACAGGGGAGGCCCCAGTACTTC
CASSSGQGRPQYF
>NA|TRBD2|TRBJ2-3|TRBV28
TGTGCCAGCAGCCGTAGCGGGTCCCTTGACACAGATACGCAGTATTTT
CASSRSGSLDTDTQYF
>NA|TRBD1|TRBJ2-2|TRBV7-2
TGTGCCAGCAGCTTCTCAGGGGGTGCGGACACCGGGGAGCTGTTTTTT
CASSFSGGADTGELFF
>NA|TRBD1|TRBJ2-2|TRBV19
TGTGCCAGTAGTATGGGACAGGGAGACACCGGGGAGCTGTTTTTT
CASSMGQGDTGELFF
>NA|NA|TRBJ1-3|TRBV30
TGTGCCTGGAAAGGGGGGAGGTCACTCTCTGGAAACACCATATATTTT
CAWKGGRSLSGNTIYF
>NA|NA|TRBJ2-7|TRBV25-1
TGTGCCAGCAGTGGTCTGGGGGACGAGCAGTACTTC
CASSGLGDEQYF
>NA|NA|TRBJ2-7|TRBV30
TGTGCCTGGAGCACGGGGCGCTTAAGCTCCTACGAGCAGTACTTC
CAWSTGRLSSYEQYF
>few|NA|TRBJ1-2|TRBV19
TGTGCCAGTACCACCCGGTCCGCAGGGGCAGCCTATGGCTACACCTTC
CASTTRSAGAAYGYTF
>few|NA|TRBJ2-2|TRBV6-1
TGTGCCAGCAGTGGGGACGGTAGGACCGGGGAGCTGTTTTTT
CASSGDGRTGELFF
>NA|NA|TRBJ2-7|TRBV28
TGTGCCAGCACCAGGGGTTCCTACGAGCAGTACTTC
CASTRGSYEQYF
>NA|NA|TRBJ2-7|TRBV25-1
TGTGCCAGCAGTGATCCTTTAGGTCGGCAGTACTTC
CASSDPLGRQYF
>few|NA|TRBJ2-7|TRBV28
TGTGCCAGCGGAGGGCTGAGCGTAACGACCTACGAGCAGTACTTC
CASGGLSVTTYEQYF
>NA|NA|TRBJ1-1|TRBV6-5
TGTGCCAGCAGTTACTCTGGGGGGCGCTGGGAAGCTTTCTTT
CASSYSGGRWEAFF
>NA|NA|TRBJ2-5|TRBV4-3
TGCGCCAGCAGTACAGGGGGGGGCCTACAAGAGACCCAGTACTTC
CASSTGGGLQETQYF
>NA|NA|TRBJ2-1|TRBV19
TGTGCCAGTAGTATAGGGACTTTTGCAAATGAGCAGTTCTTC
CASSIGTFANEQFF
>once|TRBD1|TRBJ1-5|TRBV7-2
TGTGCCAGCAGCCCCCAATCCGGGACAGGGGGTTCTCAGCCCCAGCATTTT
CASSPQSGTGGSQPQHF
>NA|NA|TRBJ1-2|TRBV6-5
TGTGCCAGCAGTTACTCGAGGAGGGGATATGGCTACACCTTC
CASSYSRRGYGYTF
>NA|NA|TRBJ1-2|TRBV28
TGTGCCAGCAGTTTAGGTCCCAGCTATGGCTACACCTTC
CASSLGPSYGYTF
>NA|TRBD2|TRBJ2-1|TRBV5-1
TGCGCCAGCAGCGCGCGAAGCGGGACCTCTCTTCCCGAGCAGTTCTTC
CASSARSGTSLPEQFF